A selection of T cell receptor beta chains follows, all from one sample in a study of long-term antiretroviral therapy in people with HIV. Sequencing used immunoSEQ multiplex PCR; TCRdb keeps in-frame clones, though not all of them. The table includes about 11,000 clones, less than 80% detected once. The specimen was unsorted PBMCs, collected at the start of antiretroviral therapy, before treatment. All receptors derive from a man aged 25-40 years with HIV. The CDR3 runs from the conserved cysteine through the conserved F or W. Each record gives: clone size, D gene, V gene, J gene, CDR3 DNA, CDR3 protein. The D gene is left open where the match is weak. A clone size is listed for some rows: how often the clone was seen (once, few, many), or a class if it is expanded.

.	.	TRBV7-9	TRBJ2-5	TGTGCCAGCAGCCCGCCCCAAGGCGAGACCCAGTACTTC	CASSPPQGETQYF
.	TRBD1	TRBV14	TRBJ2-7	TGTGCCAGCAGCCAAGGACAGGGCTATCAAATCTCCTACGAGCAGTACTTC	CASSQGQGYQISYEQYF
.	.	TRBV11-3	TRBJ1-5	TGTGCCAGCAGACCCGATAATCAGCCCCAGCATTTT	CASRPDNQPQHF
.	TRBD1	TRBV6-1	TRBJ1-4	TGTGCCAGCAGTGACCGGGGACAGGGGGCTTTGATTGATGAAAAACTGTTTTTT	CASSDRGQGALIDEKLFF
.	.	TRBV14	TRBJ2-5	TGTGCCAGCAGCCAGGGACCTACTACGGCCCAGTACTTC	CASSQGPTTAQYF
.	.	TRBV6-5	TRBJ1-2	TGTGCCAGCAGTACATTCTCGGGCCACTATGGCTACACCTTC	CASSTFSGHYGYTF
.	.	TRBV6-5	TRBJ2-7	TGTGCCAGCAGCCCCGCTGGAGGTCTTTCCTACGAGCAGTACTTC	CASSPAGGLSYEQYF
.	.	TRBV6-4	TRBJ2-2	TGTGCCAGCAGTGACGGGGGGGGCAGGAGGGCCGGGGAGCTGTTTTTT	CASSDGGGRRAGELFF
.	TRBD1	TRBV5-8	TRBJ1-1	TGTGCCAGCAGCTACAGGGGGGGGAACACTGAAGCTTTCTTT	CASSYRGGNTEAFF
.	TRBD2	TRBV5-4	TRBJ2-1	TGTGCCAGCAGCCCGCAGCTAGCGGGAAATGAGCAGTTCTTC	CASSPQLAGNEQFF
.	.	TRBV7-9	TRBJ2-7	TGTGCCAGCAGCTCGAGTGACAGTTACGAGCAGTACTTC	CASSSSDSYEQYF
.	.	TRBV18	TRBJ2-3	TGTGCCAGCTCCCCCCCAACAGATACGCAGTATTTT	CASSPPTDTQYF
few	.	TRBV19	TRBJ1-2	TGTGCCAGTAGTTTCGGGGTTTCGTTATCAGGTGGCTACACCTTC	CASSFGVSLSGGYTF
.	TRBD2	TRBV10-2	TRBJ2-6	TGCGCCAGCAGGGGGGGGGATTCTGGGGCCAACGTCCTGACTTTC	CASRGGDSGANVLTF
.	TRBD2	TRBV6-1	TRBJ2-1	TGTGCCAGCAGTCACAGCGGGGGCCCTCGCAATGAGCAGTTCTTC	CASSHSGGPRNEQFF
.	TRBD2	TRBV11-2	TRBJ2-1	TGTGCCAGCAGCCCGTGGGAGCGGGAGAATTACAATGAGCAGTTCTTC	CASSPWERENYNEQFF
.	TRBD1	TRBV7-3	TRBJ1-2	TGTGCCAGCAGCTCAGGACAGGGAGGCTATGGCTACACCTTC	CASSSGQGGYGYTF
.	.	TRBV9	TRBJ1-3	TGTGCCAGCAGCCCGGGAGAGGGAGGTGGAAACACCATATATTTT	CASSPGEGGGNTIYF
few	TRBD1	TRBV5-1	TRBJ1-1	TGCGCCAGCAGCTCACTACGACAGGGGGGCACTGAAGCTTTCTTT	CASSSLRQGGTEAFF
.	.	TRBV21-1	TRBJ2-7	TGTGCCAGCAGCAGGGGCGGAGTGATCTACGAGCAGTACTTC	CASSRGGVIYEQYF
.	TRBD1	TRBV14	TRBJ1-2	TGTGCCAGCAGCGAATTACAGGGGAGGAACACCTTC	CASSELQGRNTF
.	.	TRBV27	TRBJ2-7	TGTGCCAGCATTGGGGCCGACTCCTACGAGCAGTACTTC	CASIGADSYEQYF
large	TRBD1	TRBV2	TRBJ1-2	TGTGCCAGCAGTGAAGAGACAGGGGGCTATGGCTACACCTTC	CASSEETGGYGYTF
.	TRBD2	TRBV7-9	TRBJ2-7	TGTGCCAGCAGCTCGCCGGGACTAGCGGGGGGAGAGCAGTACTTC	CASSSPGLAGGEQYF
.	.	TRBV4-1	TRBJ1-3	TGCGCCAGCAGCCCCGGACAGACTGGAAACACCATATATTTT	CASSPGQTGNTIYF
.	.	TRBV15	TRBJ2-5	TGTGCCCTGGGCGGAGAGACCCAGTACTTC	CALGGETQYF
.	.	TRBV6-1	TRBJ1-4	TGTGCCAGCAGGACGGACGGGGGTAATGAAAAACTGTTTTTT	CASRTDGGNEKLFF
.	TRBD1	TRBV18	TRBJ1-3	TGTGCCAGCTCACCACTTTTCACAGGGGGCGAACTGAGAAACACCATATATTTT	CASSPLFTGGELRNTIYF
few	.	TRBV4-2	TRBJ2-1	TGTGCCAGCAGCCAAGTCCCCGGGGACTTGAGCTCCTACAATGAGCAGTTCTTC	CASSQVPGDLSSYNEQFF
.	TRBD1	TRBV9	TRBJ1-2	TGTGCCAGCAGCATGGACAGGGACTATGGCTACACCTTC	CASSMDRDYGYTF
.	.	TRBV28	TRBJ2-5	TGTGCCAGCAGTTGGGCTGGAGTTCAAGAGACCCAGTACTTC	CASSWAGVQETQYF
.	.	TRBV5-6	TRBJ1-2	TGTGCCAGCAGCTTGGCCGCCCACCGACGCGGCTACACCTTC	CASSLAAHRRGYTF
.	.	TRBV18	TRBJ2-3	TGTGCCAGCTCACCATTTGGGACGGAGGCAGATACGCAGTATTTT	CASSPFGTEADTQYF
.	TRBD1	TRBV5-1	TRBJ1-2	TGCGCCAGCAGCTTGACAGGGGGCCGAGGAGAAGGCCCCTATGGCTACACCTTC	CASSLTGGRGEGPYGYTF
.	.	TRBV19	TRBJ1-1	TGTGCCAGTAGTACGACACCCTGGGTAACTGAAGCTTTCTTT	CASSTTPWVTEAFF
.	.	TRBV2	TRBJ1-2	TGTGCCAGTGTCGGCCAGGGGCGGAGCGGCTACACCTTC	CASVGQGRSGYTF
.	TRBD1	TRBV25-1	TRBJ2-7	TGTGCCAGCAGTGATCCCGGGACAGCTTACTACGAGCAGTACTTC	CASSDPGTAYYEQYF